The clone carrying this TCR beta chain was found once. Its antigen is still unknown. These data come from a study of T cell responses to AZD1222 COVID-19 vaccine. Overall study findings and caveats: Donor demographics were predominantly white British with a female majority; clonal diversity may be underestimated. No repertoire was sampled before or during the peak T cell response, only after it. Unmutated regions of variants are reportedly targeted by nearly half of spike-specific TCRs.

Germline CDR1 and CDR2: LNHDA and SQIVND (reference sequence). The CDR3 has 16 amino acids. Trimming removed 4 bases from V and 6 bases from J, with 16 bases in between. Sequencing used immunoSEQ multiplex PCR; TCRdb keeps in-frame clones, though not all of them. The repertoire holds 250,000 to 300,000 clones, with almost 95% as singletons. This chain uses TRBV19 with TRBJ1-6, with D tentatively TRBD1 (6 bases). Material: peripheral blood, obtained 28 days after the second AZD1222 dose. The sequence was collected from an adult who received the AZD1222 COVID-19 vaccine. The CDR3 DNA follows: TGTGCCAGTAGTAGCTACCGGGACACAGTTAATTCACCCCTCCACTTT. Amino acid sequence: CASSSYRDTVNSPLHF.